A selection of T cell receptor beta chains follows, all from one sample in a study of CD8+ T cells in alopecia areata. The data were produced by immunoSEQ multiplex PCR, yet TCRdb's version contains in-frame clones alone and is incomplete. The repertoire holds about 110,000 clones, 45% to 60% seen once, with over 20% in the top ten. What was sequenced was NKG2D-low CD8+ T cells sorted from blood. Receptor source: a human donor with alopecia areata. CDR3s include the opening cysteine and the closing phenylalanine or tryptophan. Fields, in order: clone size, D gene, V gene, J gene, CDR3 protein, CDR3 DNA. A D gene is named only where the DNA matches it firmly. The listing skips clone size in some rows; elsewhere it reads once, few, many or a size class.

abundance: -
d_gene: TRBD1
v_gene: TRBV7-8
j_gene: TRBJ1-1
CDR3aa: CASSSTGTGRNTEAFF
CDR3nt: TGTGCCAGCAGTTCTACCGGGACAGGGCGGAACACTGAAGCTTTCTTT

abundance: once
d_gene: -
v_gene: TRBV9
j_gene: TRBJ2-1
CDR3aa: CASSVRYYNEQFF
CDR3nt: TGTGCCAGCAGCGTAAGGTACTACAATGAGCAGTTCTTC

abundance: -
d_gene: -
v_gene: TRBV4-1
j_gene: TRBJ2-7
CDR3aa: CASSQEVPTYEQYF
CDR3nt: TGCGCCAGCAGCCAAGAGGTACCGACCTACGAGCAGTACTTC

abundance: -
d_gene: -
v_gene: TRBV2
j_gene: TRBJ2-7
CDR3aa: CASSEGLTNGDEQYF
CDR3nt: TGTGCCAGCAGTGAAGGGCTGACGAACGGCGACGAGCAGTACTTC

abundance: -
d_gene: TRBD2
v_gene: TRBV9
j_gene: TRBJ2-5
CDR3aa: CASSVDGREFGAETQYF
CDR3nt: TGTGCCAGCAGCGTAGACGGGAGGGAATTCGGCGCGGAGACCCAGTACTTC

abundance: once
d_gene: -
v_gene: TRBV10-2
j_gene: TRBJ2-6
CDR3aa: CASSEPLGSGANVLTF
CDR3nt: TGCGCCAGCAGTGAGCCCCTCGGCTCTGGGGCCAACGTCCTGACTTTC

abundance: few
d_gene: -
v_gene: TRBV28
j_gene: TRBJ2-7
CDR3aa: CASSLSGESTYEQYF
CDR3nt: TGTGCCAGCAGTTTATCCGGGGAGTCTACCTACGAGCAGTACTTC

abundance: -
d_gene: -
v_gene: TRBV27
j_gene: TRBJ1-4
CDR3aa: CASSPHKKWEKLFF
CDR3nt: TGTGCCAGCAGTCCCCACAAGAAGTGGGAAAAACTGTTTTTT

abundance: -
d_gene: -
v_gene: TRBV30
j_gene: TRBJ2-1
CDR3aa: CAWSEVGGNEQFF
CDR3nt: TGTGCCTGGAGTGAGGTAGGGGGCAATGAGCAGTTCTTC

abundance: once
d_gene: TRBD1
v_gene: TRBV27
j_gene: TRBJ1-5
CDR3aa: CASSSGQVNQPQHF
CDR3nt: TGTGCCAGCAGTTCTGGACAGGTCAATCAGCCCCAGCATTTT

abundance: -
d_gene: -
v_gene: TRBV5-1
j_gene: TRBJ1-4
CDR3aa: CASSPNGATNEKLFF
CDR3nt: TGCGCCAGCAGCCCCAACGGAGCAACTAATGAAAAACTGTTTTTT

abundance: -
d_gene: -
v_gene: TRBV28
j_gene: TRBJ2-1
CDR3aa: CASSWGANEQFF
CDR3nt: TGTGCCAGCAGCTGGGGGGCCAATGAGCAGTTCTTC

abundance: -
d_gene: TRBD2
v_gene: TRBV27
j_gene: TRBJ2-5
CDR3aa: CASSSPASGRAVETQYF
CDR3nt: TGTGCCAGCAGCTCTCCGGCTAGCGGGAGGGCCGTGGAGACCCAGTACTTC

abundance: -
d_gene: TRBD2
v_gene: TRBV7-7
j_gene: TRBJ2-1
CDR3aa: CASSLVLAGVGNEQFF
CDR3nt: TGTGCTAGCAGCTTAGTACTAGCGGGAGTAGGCAATGAGCAGTTCTTC

abundance: -
d_gene: TRBD1
v_gene: TRBV5-6
j_gene: TRBJ2-6
CDR3aa: CASSFWDRGRAGANVLTF
CDR3nt: TGTGCCAGCAGCTTTTGGGACAGGGGAAGGGCTGGGGCCAACGTCCTGACTTTC

abundance: -
d_gene: -
v_gene: TRBV4-1
j_gene: TRBJ2-3
CDR3aa: CASSQGRFGGKKYF
CDR3nt: TGCGCCAGCAGCCAAGGCCGTTTCGGGGGAAAGAAGTATTTT

abundance: -
d_gene: -
v_gene: TRBV28
j_gene: TRBJ2-1
CDR3aa: CASSLYSGGASYEQFF
CDR3nt: TGTGCCAGCAGTCTGTACAGTGGGGGCGCATCCTATGAGCAGTTCTTC

abundance: -
d_gene: -
v_gene: TRBV15
j_gene: TRBJ1-1
CDR3aa: CATSRDWQSNTEAFF
CDR3nt: TGTGCCACCAGCAGAGATTGGCAGTCAAACACTGAAGCTTTCTTT

abundance: -
d_gene: TRBD2
v_gene: TRBV27
j_gene: TRBJ2-6
CDR3aa: CASRLAGGPSGANVLTF
CDR3nt: TGTGCCAGCAGGCTAGCGGGAGGGCCGTCTGGGGCCAACGTCCTGACTTTC

abundance: -
d_gene: -
v_gene: TRBV5-1
j_gene: TRBJ2-7
CDR3aa: CASSFRPYEQYF
CDR3nt: TGCGCCAGCAGCTTCAGACCCTACGAGCAGTACTTC

abundance: -
d_gene: TRBD2
v_gene: TRBV5-1
j_gene: TRBJ2-3
CDR3aa: CASSLEAGVKDTQYF
CDR3nt: TGCGCCAGCAGCTTGGAGGCGGGAGTCAAAGATACGCAGTATTTT

abundance: once
d_gene: TRBD1
v_gene: TRBV28
j_gene: TRBJ2-7
CDR3aa: CASSRTGGVYEQYF
CDR3nt: TGTGCCAGCAGTAGGACAGGGGGAGTCTACGAGCAGTACTTC

abundance: -
d_gene: -
v_gene: TRBV10-3
j_gene: TRBJ2-1
CDR3aa: CAMGTGNEQFF
CDR3nt: TGTGCCATGGGGACCGGCAATGAGCAGTTCTTC

abundance: -
d_gene: TRBD2
v_gene: TRBV27
j_gene: TRBJ2-5
CDR3aa: CASSPPNRGRARETQYF
CDR3nt: TGTGCCAGCAGTCCCCCAAATCGCGGGAGGGCCCGGGAGACCCAGTACTTC

abundance: -
d_gene: TRBD1
v_gene: TRBV27
j_gene: TRBJ2-7
CDR3aa: CASSQHGTDYEQYF
CDR3nt: TGTGCCAGCAGTCAACACGGGACAGACTACGAGCAGTACTTC

abundance: -
d_gene: -
v_gene: TRBV6-5
j_gene: TRBJ2-2
CDR3aa: CASRQSAGELFF
CDR3nt: TGTGCCAGCAGGCAATCTGCGGGGGAGCTGTTTTTT

abundance: -
d_gene: -
v_gene: TRBV7-9
j_gene: TRBJ2-6
CDR3aa: CVSSTFGQGGANVLTF
CDR3nt: TGTGTCAGCAGCACGTTCGGCCAAGGTGGGGCCAACGTCCTGACTTTC

abundance: -
d_gene: TRBD2
v_gene: TRBV27
j_gene: TRBJ2-7
CDR3aa: CASSVAGVFYEQYF
CDR3nt: TGTGCCAGCAGTGTAGCGGGAGTTTTCTACGAGCAGTACTTC

abundance: -
d_gene: -
v_gene: TRBV27
j_gene: TRBJ2-7
CDR3aa: CASSSWEDYEQYF
CDR3nt: TGTGCCAGCTCTTCCTGGGAGGACTACGAGCAGTACTTC

abundance: -
d_gene: TRBD2
v_gene: TRBV9
j_gene: TRBJ2-1
CDR3aa: CASSPRLAGTYNEQFF
CDR3nt: TGTGCCAGCAGCCCCAGACTAGCGGGAACTTACAATGAGCAGTTCTTC

abundance: -
d_gene: TRBD1
v_gene: TRBV6-5
j_gene: TRBJ1-2
CDR3aa: CASSLGGVGGYTF
CDR3nt: TGTGCCAGCAGTTTAGGGGGCGTGGGTGGCTACACCTTC

abundance: few
d_gene: -
v_gene: TRBV6-6
j_gene: TRBJ2-1
CDR3aa: CASSGSLEQFF
CDR3nt: TGTGCCAGCAGTGGCAGCCTAGAGCAGTTCTTC

abundance: -
d_gene: -
v_gene: TRBV9
j_gene: TRBJ2-1
CDR3aa: CASSGARQFF
CDR3nt: TGTGCCAGCAGCGGGGCGAGGCAGTTCTTC

abundance: -
d_gene: -
v_gene: TRBV27
j_gene: TRBJ2-2
CDR3aa: CASSFGQGIGELFF
CDR3nt: TGTGCCAGCAGTTTTGGGCAGGGTATCGGGGAGCTGTTTTTT

abundance: -
d_gene: -
v_gene: TRBV15
j_gene: TRBJ2-2
CDR3aa: CATSVGTGELFF
CDR3nt: TGTGCCACCAGCGTCGGAACCGGGGAGCTGTTTTTT

abundance: -
d_gene: TRBD1
v_gene: TRBV19
j_gene: TRBJ2-7
CDR3aa: CASRADRVSSYEQYF
CDR3nt: TGTGCCAGTAGGGCGGACAGGGTATCCTCCTACGAGCAGTACTTC

abundance: -
d_gene: TRBD1
v_gene: TRBV9
j_gene: TRBJ2-2
CDR3aa: CASSPQTGITGELFF
CDR3nt: TGTGCCAGCAGCCCCCAGACAGGGATCACCGGGGAGCTGTTTTTT

abundance: -
d_gene: -
v_gene: TRBV2
j_gene: TRBJ1-2
CDR3aa: CASRGYAPFYGYTF
CDR3nt: TGTGCCAGCCGTGGTTATGCCCCCTTCTATGGCTACACCTTC

abundance: few
d_gene: TRBD2
v_gene: TRBV5-1
j_gene: TRBJ2-1
CDR3aa: CASSLSSGSGNEQFF
CDR3nt: TGCGCCAGCAGCCTTTCTAGCGGGAGTGGCAATGAGCAGTTCTTC

abundance: -
d_gene: -
v_gene: TRBV11-3
j_gene: TRBJ2-7
CDR3aa: CASSFLPDRPYEQYF
CDR3nt: TGTGCCAGCAGCTTCTTACCGGACAGACCCTACGAGCAGTACTTC

abundance: once
d_gene: TRBD1
v_gene: TRBV5-6
j_gene: TRBJ2-7
CDR3aa: CASSRPGQGYEQYF
CDR3nt: TGTGCCAGCAGCAGACCGGGACAGGGTTACGAGCAGTACTTC

abundance: few
d_gene: -
v_gene: TRBV7-9
j_gene: TRBJ1-2
CDR3aa: CASSTGSMDVYTF
CDR3nt: TGTGCCAGCAGCACGGGGTCCATGGATGTCTACACCTTC

abundance: -
d_gene: -
v_gene: TRBV7-3
j_gene: TRBJ2-3
CDR3aa: CASSPGQIHTDTQYF
CDR3nt: TGTGCCAGCAGCCCAGGACAAATCCACACAGATACGCAGTATTTT

abundance: few
d_gene: TRBD2
v_gene: TRBV7-9
j_gene: TRBJ2-3
CDR3aa: CASSPTGRGTDTQYF
CDR3nt: TGTGCCAGCAGCCCGACCGGGAGGGGCACAGATACGCAGTATTTT

abundance: -
d_gene: -
v_gene: TRBV27
j_gene: TRBJ2-3
CDR3aa: CASSDGPRRGTDTQYF
CDR3nt: TGTGCCAGCAGTGACGGGCCAAGGCGGGGCACAGATACGCAGTATTTT

abundance: few
d_gene: TRBD2
v_gene: TRBV5-1
j_gene: TRBJ2-1
CDR3aa: CASSLSGTLYNEQFF
CDR3nt: TGCGCCAGCAGCTTGAGCGGGACTCTCTACAATGAGCAGTTCTTC

abundance: -
d_gene: -
v_gene: TRBV28
j_gene: TRBJ2-4
CDR3aa: CASSPPRDTKNIQYF
CDR3nt: TGTGCCAGCAGTCCTCCACGGGACACAAAAAACATTCAGTACTTC

abundance: few
d_gene: -
v_gene: TRBV14
j_gene: TRBJ2-7
CDR3aa: CASSEKRARPYEQYF
CDR3nt: TGTGCCAGCAGCGAAAAGAGGGCGAGACCCTACGAGCAGTACTTC

abundance: few
d_gene: -
v_gene: TRBV28
j_gene: TRBJ2-3
CDR3aa: CASSPSTDTQYF
CDR3nt: TGTGCCAGCAGTCCCAGCACAGATACGCAGTATTTT

abundance: once
d_gene: -
v_gene: TRBV4-1
j_gene: TRBJ2-1
CDR3aa: CASSQGDNEQFF
CDR3nt: TGCGCCAGCAGCCAAGGTGACAATGAGCAGTTCTTC

abundance: -
d_gene: -
v_gene: TRBV19
j_gene: TRBJ1-1
CDR3aa: CASKKGGTEAFF
CDR3nt: TGTGCCAGTAAAAAGGGGGGCACCGAAGCTTTCTTT